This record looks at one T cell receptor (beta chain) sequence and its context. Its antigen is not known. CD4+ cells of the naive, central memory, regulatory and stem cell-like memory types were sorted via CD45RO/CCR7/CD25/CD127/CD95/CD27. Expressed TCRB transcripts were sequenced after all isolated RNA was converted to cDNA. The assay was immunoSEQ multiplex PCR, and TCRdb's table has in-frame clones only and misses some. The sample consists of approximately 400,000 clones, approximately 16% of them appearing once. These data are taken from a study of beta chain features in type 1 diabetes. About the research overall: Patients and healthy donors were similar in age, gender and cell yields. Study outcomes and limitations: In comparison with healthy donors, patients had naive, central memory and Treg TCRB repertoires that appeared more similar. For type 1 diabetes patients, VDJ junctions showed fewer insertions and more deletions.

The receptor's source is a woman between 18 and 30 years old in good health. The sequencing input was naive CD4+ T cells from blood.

The CDR3 spells CAWSRAGNQPQHF. DNA for the CDR3: TGTGCCTGGAGCCGAGCAGGGAATCAGCCCCAGCATTTT. V and J are TRBV30 and TRBJ1-5; D is perhaps TRBD1 (5 bases). Germline loops: CDR1 GTSNPN, CDR2 SVGIG (reference sequence). V was shortened by 3 bases and J by 4 bases, with 10 bases between the two germline ends. The CDR3 contains 13 residues. Variable domain in full (rest from reference TRBV30 and TRBJ1-5): SQTIHQWPATLVQPVGSPLSLECTVEGTSNPNLYWYRQAAGRGLQLLFYSVGIGQISSEVPQNLSASRPQDRQFILSSKKLLLSDSGFYLCAWSRAGNQPQHFGDGTRLSIL.